This T cell receptor beta chain was recorded in a study of T cell responses to AZD1222 COVID-19 vaccine. Study-level background: Samples with a second dose at about 4 or about 12 weeks were pooled together.

The CDR3 contains 13 residues. Germline V gene lookup returns CDR1 MNHEY and CDR2 SVGAGI. Trimming took 3 bases from V and 6 from J, leaving 9 bases between them. Study-level findings and limits: Spike-specific TCR breadth and depth rose after two AZD1222 doses.

The table came from immunoSEQ multiplex PCR; TCRdb's copy has only in-frame clones and leaves some out. The data show tens of thousands of clones, about 80% seen once. On this clone itself: Its matching antigen is unknown.

Sequencing was performed on peripheral blood, taken on day 0 of AZD1222 vaccination. The clonotype originates from an adult in good health. The chain has TRBV6-5 and TRBJ2-1, with D unclear. CDR3 sequence reads: CASSYLRSNEQFF. DNA of the CDR3: TGTGCCAGCAGTTATTTACGATCCAATGAGCAGTTCTTC.